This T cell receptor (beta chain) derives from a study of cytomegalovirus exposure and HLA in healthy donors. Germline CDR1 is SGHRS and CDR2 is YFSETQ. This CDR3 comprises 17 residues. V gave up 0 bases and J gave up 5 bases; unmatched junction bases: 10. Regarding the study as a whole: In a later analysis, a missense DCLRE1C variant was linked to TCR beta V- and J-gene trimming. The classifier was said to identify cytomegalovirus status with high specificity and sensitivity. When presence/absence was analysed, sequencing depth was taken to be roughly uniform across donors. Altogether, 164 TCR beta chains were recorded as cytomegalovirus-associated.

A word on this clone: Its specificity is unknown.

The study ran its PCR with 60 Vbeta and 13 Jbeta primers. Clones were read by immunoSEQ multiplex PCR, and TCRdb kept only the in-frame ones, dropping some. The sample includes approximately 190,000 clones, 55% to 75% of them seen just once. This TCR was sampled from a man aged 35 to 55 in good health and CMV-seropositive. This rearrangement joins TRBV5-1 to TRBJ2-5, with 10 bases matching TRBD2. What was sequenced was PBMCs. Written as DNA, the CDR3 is TGCGCCAGCAGCTTGGTGTTAGCGGGGGGACCCCCGGAGACCCAGTACTTC. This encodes CASSLVLAGGPPETQYF.